One sample yielded the 9 T cell receptor beta chains listed below, sequenced in a study of CD8 T cells in Susac syndrome. The authors reverse transcribed roughly 0.5 to 1 ug RNA with random hexamers. TCRdb passed the immunoSEQ multiplex PCR reads through MiXCR, listing each CDR3 protein once. Here the sample spans under 350,000 distinct CDR3 sequences, around 92% being singletons. The sample taken for sequencing was CD4+ T cells from PBMCs. Receptors originate from a human donor with multiple sclerosis.

The chain couples TRBV12-5 to TRBJ1-5; no firm D call. V gave up 0 bases and J gave up 2 bases, with 23 bases separating them. Germline V CDR1 and CDR2: LGHNT, FRNRAP. CDR3 length: 20 residues. The CDR3 loop reads CASGLVGGRSPLWGNQPQHF. DNA for the CDR3: TGTGCTAGTGGTTTGGTAGGCGGCAGGTCTCCGTTATGGGGCAATCAGCCCCAGCATTTT.

The chain recombines TRBV19 with TRBJ2-5; D possibly matches TRBD1 or TRBD2 (5 bases each). V lost 4 bases, J lost 4 bases, and 13 bases lay in between. The CDR3 is made up of 14 amino acids. In germline, CDR1 is LNHDA, CDR2 SQIVND (reference sequence). CDR3 coding DNA: TGTGCCAGTAGTAGCGTGGGGGACGGAGAGACCCAGTACTTC. It specifies CASSSVGDGETQYF.

This clonotype was seen a handful of times. The chain uses TRBV14 and TRBJ1-4, with D unresolved. Germline V CDR1 and CDR2: SGHDN, FVKESK. Trimming left V 1 base short and J 8 bases short, with 8 bases between. The CDR3 loop spans 13 amino acids. CDR3 loop: CASSQVLGEKLFF. The DNA of the CDR3 is TGTGCCAGCAGCCAAGTTCTGGGGGAAAAACTGTTTTTT.

V is TRBV7-2 and J is TRBJ2-3; maybe TRBD2 (6 bases). Germline V CDR1 and CDR2: SGHTA, FQGNSA. V was pared by 5 bases and J by 2 bases, with 11 bases between. The CDR3 length is 14 residues. The CDR3: CASSPGRPTDTQYF. DNA for the CDR3: TGTGCCAGCAGCCCAGGGAGGCCCACAGATACGCAGTATTTT.

This chain links TRBV2 with TRBJ1-2, with 7 bases identical to TRBD1. V lost 7 bases, J lost 6 bases, and 14 bases stayed unmatched. The CDR3 is 15 residues long. Germline V gene sequence: CDR1 SNHLY, CDR2 FYNNEI. The CDR3 loop reads CASTRQGMNSHGYTF. The DNA of the CDR3 is TGTGCCAGCACCCGACAGGGAATGAATTCCCATGGCTACACCTTC.

This clonotype has a single count. The V gene is TRBV6-2 or TRBV6-3, the J gene TRBJ2-1, with 8 bases that match TRBD2. The J segment lost 0 bases and the V segment lost 7 bases, leaving 8 bases of the junction unmatched. The germline V gene encodes CDR1 MNHEY and CDR2 SVGEGT. The CDR3 length is 16 residues. The DNA of the CDR3 is TGTGCCAGCATCCGGGGTCGGGGGGGCTCCTACAATGAGCAGTTCTTC. It yields the protein CASIRGRGGSYNEQFF.

V gene TRBV11-2 combines with J gene TRBJ1-6; D perhaps matches TRBD1 (5 bases). Germline values: CDR1 SGHAT, CDR2 FQNNGV. This CDR3 spans 12 amino acids. The ends were cut back, 3 bases at V and 11 bases at J, with 8 bases in the middle. This CDR3 reads CASSFPGAPLHF. DNA of the CDR3: TGTGCCAGCAGCTTCCCGGGGGCACCCCTCCACTTT.

The CDR3 here is CAWRRQGFGYGYTF. The CDR3 DNA reads TGTGCCTGGAGACGACAGGGTTTTGGCTATGGCTACACCTTC. The chain couples TRBV30 to TRBJ1-2, with 7 bases that match TRBD1. Germline V gives CDR1 GTSNPN, CDR2 SVGIG (reference sequence). The CDR3 has 14 residues. V was clipped by 3 bases and J by 4 bases; unmatched bases: 8.

The chain links TRBV6-5 to TRBJ1-4; 9 bases match TRBD1. J was trimmed by 7 bases and V by 6 bases; bases with no gene match: 6. This CDR3 has 14 amino acids. Germline lookup yields CDR1 MNHEY and CDR2 SVGAGI. The CDR3 sequence: CASSRQGVVEKLFF. The CDR3 DNA is TGTGCCAGCAGCAGACAGGGGGTAGTTGAAAAACTGTTTTTT.